A single sample gave rise to the 17 T cell receptor beta chains below, sequenced in a study of T cell responses to AZD1222 COVID-19 vaccine. Assay: immunoSEQ multiplex PCR; the TCRdb copy retains only in-frame clones and omits some. This sample has 140,000 to 150,000 clones; roughly nine tenths occur once, and the top ten carry about 5%. Specimen: peripheral blood, collected on day 0 of AZD1222 vaccination. The receptors derive from an adult in good health.

The chain joins TRBV11-2 to TRBJ1-3; D unclear. The V gene lost 7 bases and the J gene lost 0 bases, with 7 bases spanning the gap. The CDR3 spans 13 residues. Germline assignment: CDR1 SGHAT and CDR2 FQNNGV. CDR3 residues: CASTSLSGNTIYF. CDR3 coding DNA: TGTGCCAGCACCTCGCTCTCTGGAAACACCATATATTTT.

This rearrangement joins TRBV7-2 to TRBJ1-1; D is possibly TRBD1 (6 bases). V was cut by 7 bases and J by 4 bases, with 25 bases left in between. The germline CDR1 and CDR2 sequences are SGHTA and FQGNSA. The CDR3 runs to 17 residues. CDR3 DNA: TGTGCCAGCACCCCGGGGGCCCCGTGGGGTTTTGTCACTGAAGCTTTCTTT. This translates into CASTPGAPWGFVTEAFF.

The chain combines TRBV18 with TRBJ1-2, with a tentative D call TRBD1 (6 bases). Trimming shortened V by 6 bases and J by 9 bases, and 23 bases separated the two germline ends. CDR1 and CDR2 from the germline V gene are KGHSH and LQKENI. The CDR3 runs 15 residues. The CDR3 protein is CASSYRAESPKSYTF. The CDR3 bases are TGTGCCAGCTCCTACAGGGCAGAATCCCCTAAAAGCTACACCTTC.

The genes are TRBV11-2 and TRBJ2-2; the match to TRBD1 covers 12 bases. The CDR3 consists of 19 residues. Trimming at V came to 4 bases and at J to 8 bases, leaving 17 bases not matched to a gene. In germline, CDR1 is SGHAT, CDR2 FQNNGV. The CDR3 reads CASSSISRPGQGAEGELFF. CDR3 bases: TGTGCCAGCAGCTCAATTAGCCGACCGGGACAGGGGGCAGAGGGGGAGCTGTTTTTT.

The genes are TRBV6-6 and TRBJ2-1; possibly TRBD1 for D (5 bases). The V end lost 0 bases, the J end lost 9 bases, and 9 bases lay between the germline ends. This CDR3 is 13 amino acids long. Germline values: CDR1 MNHNY, CDR2 SVGAGI (reference sequence). The CDR3 here is CASSYSNRGEQFF. Here the CDR3 DNA reads TGTGCCAGCAGTTACTCGAATAGGGGTGAGCAGTTCTTC.

The chain combines TRBV9 with TRBJ1-1; D is unclear. Per germline, CDR1 SGDLS and CDR2 YYNGEE. CDR3 size: 13 residues. With 1 base removed from V and 3 bases from J, the gap between germline ends came to 7 bases. The CDR3 region has the DNA TGTGCCAGCAGCGTAAGGCCCCACACTGAAGCTTTCTTT. Translated: CASSVRPHTEAFF.

The chain is built from TRBV9 and TRBJ2-1, with no clear D. The CDR3 is made up of 15 amino acids. Germline values: CDR1 SGDLS, CDR2 YYNGEE. Trimming pared 0 bases from V and 0 bases from J, leaving 7 bases between. CDR3 bases: TGTGCCAGCAGCGTAGAAGCTTACTCCTACAATGAGCAGTTCTTC. It encodes CASSVEAYSYNEQFF.

The chain recombines TRBV9 with TRBJ2-5; tentatively, D is TRBD1 (6 bases). Germline CDR1 reads SGDLS; CDR2 reads YYNGEE. V gave up 4 bases and J gave up 5 bases, with 18 bases separating them. This CDR3 has 15 residues. As DNA, the CDR3 is TGTGCCAGCAGCCCCACAGGGTTAGGTTTGGAGACCCAGTACTTC. It codes for CASSPTGLGLETQYF.

This clone was detected a few times. The chain has TRBV5-4 and TRBJ1-2; D perhaps matches TRBD1 (5 bases). Germline V gene sequence: CDR1 SGHNT, CDR2 YYREEE (reference sequence). The CDR3 length is 13 residues. V lost 0 bases to trimming and J lost 2 bases, with 5 bases between them. The CDR3 DNA follows: TGTGCCAGCAGCTTGGACAGGAACTATGGCTACACCTTC. As protein: CASSLDRNYGYTF. Supplemented by reference TRBV5-4 and TRBJ1-2, the full variable domain reads ETGVTQSPTHLIKTRGQQVTLRCSSQSGHNTVSWYQQALGQGPQFIFQYYREEENGRGNFPPRFSGLQFPNYSSELNVNALELDDSALYLCASSLDRNYGYTFGSGTRLTVV.

J is TRBJ2-1 and V is TRBV7-2, with unresolved D. The CDR3 extends over 14 amino acids. Germline lookup yields CDR1 SGHTA and CDR2 FQGNSA. The V and J ends lost 1 base and 8 bases respectively, with 12 bases between them. CDR3 region: CASSLELPPDEQFF. The CDR3 coding sequence is TGTGCCAGCAGCTTAGAGCTCCCTCCGGATGAGCAGTTCTTC.

This sequence joins TRBV28 and TRBJ1-2; D unresolved. CDR3 size: 12 residues. V was trimmed by 2 bases and J by 6 bases, leaving 7 bases between them. CDR1 and CDR2 (germline): MDHEN, SYDVKM. CDR3 sequence (DNA): TGTGCCAGCAGTTTAAGGGATCATGGCTACACCTTC. It translates to CASSLRDHGYTF.

The V and J genes are TRBV27 and TRBJ1-2; D is ambiguous. V was cut by 0 bases and J by 6 bases, with 11 bases left in between. This CDR3 spans 14 amino acids. Germline V gives CDR1 MNHEY, CDR2 SMNVEV (reference sequence). CDR3 nucleotide sequence: TGTGCCAGCAGTTTATCGCCCGGGTCCAATGGCTACACCTTC. It specifies CASSLSPGSNGYTF.

The chain links TRBV24-1 to TRBJ1-5; 12 nucleotides align to TRBD1. This CDR3 contains 17 residues. J gave up 3 bases and V 5 bases, and 7 bases lay outside the gene matches. The V gene's germline CDR1 is KGHDR and CDR2 SFDVKD. CDR3 sequence: CATSGPGQGANNQPQHF. The CDR3 DNA reads TGTGCCACCAGTGGCCCGGGACAGGGGGCGAACAATCAGCCCCAGCATTTT.

The rearrangement joins TRBV19 to TRBJ1-2; 9 bases are shared with TRBD1. The CDR3 sequence is 14 residues long. Losses at the gene ends were 6 bases for V and 8 bases for J; bases not matched to a gene: 10. Germline loops: CDR1 LNHDA, CDR2 SQIVND (reference sequence). As DNA, the CDR3 is TGTGCCAGTAGCCGACCCGGGACAGGGTCGGGCTACACCTTC. It translates to CASSRPGTGSGYTF.

The chain carries TRBV11-3 and TRBJ1-3, with 7 bases identical to TRBD1. Germline V gene lookup returns CDR1 SGHNT and CDR2 YENEEA. This CDR3 contains 14 residues. J lost 5 bases, V lost 3 bases, and 4 bases had no gene match. Here the CDR3 reads CASSFDRARNTIYF. In DNA form, the CDR3 reads TGTGCCAGCAGCTTCGACAGGGCCCGAAACACCATATATTTT.

This chain uses TRBV11-3 with TRBJ2-5; 11 nucleotides align to TRBD2. Germline V gene data show CDR1 as SGHNT and CDR2 as YENEEA. J lost 4 bases, V lost 1 base, and 2 bases had no gene match. The CDR3 is made up of 15 amino acids. CDR3 DNA: TGTGCCAGCAGCTTAGGGCTAGCGGGAGGAGAGACCCAGTACTTC. This sequence encodes CASSLGLAGGETQYF.

The chain joins TRBV19 to TRBJ2-7; TRBD2 agrees at 10 bases. CDR3 length: 15 amino acids. V trimming: 1 base; J trimming: 6 bases; junction bases outside the gene matches: 6. CDR1 is LNHDA and CDR2 is SQIVND in the germline V gene (reference sequence). In nucleotides, the CDR3 is TGTGCCAGTAGTATAGCGCTAGCGGGAGTTGGCGAGCAGTACTTC. Its protein is CASSIALAGVGEQYF. The full variable domain, rest sourced from reference TRBV19 and TRBJ2-7, is DGGITQSPKYLFRKEGQNVTLSCEQNLNHDAMYWYRQDPGQGLRLIYYSQIVNDFQKGDIAEGYSVSREKKESFPLTVTSAQKNPTAFYLCASSIALAGVGEQYFGPGTRLTVT.